Listed here are 32 T cell receptor beta chains from one sample, sequenced in a study of early T cells in non-severe SARS-CoV-2 infection. Via MiXCR, TCRdb re-called the 5' RACE reads, giving one row per CDR3 protein. The sample carries around 62,000 distinct CDR3 sequences, 9.5% to 15% recorded once. The sequenced material came from whole blood. These receptors were taken from an adult who was a healthcare worker with PCR-confirmed SARS-CoV-2 infection or an uninfected control (not recorded which).

In its sample, this clonotype was seen a few times. The genes are TRBV5-1 and TRBJ1-1; TRBD1 agrees at 11 bases. The CDR3 has 17 residues. The germline CDR1 and CDR2 sequences are SGHRS and YFSETQ. The junction had 8 bases not matched to a gene; V was cut back by 0 bases and J by 4 bases. The CDR3 region has the DNA TGCGCCAGCAGCTTGGGATCCAGGACAGGGGGCACCACTGAAGCTTTCTTT. It encodes CASSLGSRTGGTTEAFF.

There are many counts of this clonotype. The V gene is TRBV20-1, the J gene TRBJ2-2; 10 nucleotides match TRBD2. There are 15 residues in the CDR3. The V and J ends lost 6 bases and 3 bases, in that order; junction bases with no gene match: 7. Looked up from germline, CDR1 is DFQATT and CDR2 is SNEGSKA (reference sequence). The CDR3: CSATSGTSDTGELFF. CDR3 bases: TGCAGTGCAACTTCCGGGACTAGCGACACCGGGGAGCTGTTTTTT.

The V gene is TRBV20-1, the J gene TRBJ1-1; D is perhaps TRBD1 (5 bases). V lost 0 bases, J lost 7 bases, and 18 bases lay in between. Looked up from germline, CDR1 is DFQATT and CDR2 is SNEGSKA (reference sequence). The CDR3 loop spans 15 amino acids. The chain's CDR3 is CSARDEGSGGVEAFF. The DNA for the CDR3 is TGCAGTGCTAGAGATGAGGGCAGTGGAGGGGTTGAAGCTTTCTTT.

The genes are TRBV30 and TRBJ2-3, with D perhaps matching TRBD1 or TRBD2 (5 bases each). The CDR3 has 15 amino acids. Germline loops: CDR1 GTSNPN, CDR2 SVGIG (reference sequence). V gave up 2 bases and J gave up 1 base, with 13 bases separating them. CDR3 sequence reads: CAWSSPGLGTDTQYF. The CDR3 DNA follows: TGTGCCTGGAGTTCCCCGGGGCTTGGCACAGATACGCAGTATTTT.

On this clonotype itself: A read error is possible here, since a much larger clone lies one base away. The V call is TRBV5-1, the J call TRBJ2-5; D could derive from TRBD1 or TRBD2 (5 bases each). The CDR3 has 12 residues. V was clipped by 7 bases and J by 7 bases, with 14 bases between them. Germline lookup yields CDR1 SGHRS and CDR2 YFSETQ. CDR3 protein: CASGTEARTQYF. CDR3 DNA sequence: TGCGCCAGCGGGACGGAAGCGAGGACCCAGTACTTC.

This clonotype was picked up many times. This chain links TRBV7-6 with TRBJ2-5; a possible D gene is TRBD2 (6 bases). The CDR3 runs 15 residues. V was trimmed by 5 bases and J by 4 bases, leaving 17 bases between them. CDR1 and CDR2 from the germline V gene are SGHVS and FNYEAQ. As DNA, the CDR3 is TGTGCCAGCAGCCCTCGGGAGACCCCAACAGAGACCCAGTACTTC. This translates into CASSPRETPTETQYF. Together with reference TRBV7-6 and TRBJ2-5, the CDR3 gives the full variable domain: GAGVSQSPRYKVTKRGQDVALRCDPISGHVSLYWYRQALGQGPEFLTYFNYEAQQDKSGLPNDRFSAERPEGSISTLTIQRTEQRDSAMYRCASSPRETPTETQYFGPGTRLLVL.

This clonotype was seen at least ten times. This sequence joins TRBV15 and TRBJ1-5; D call uncertain. Germline CDR1 reads LNHNV; CDR2 reads YYDKDF (reference sequence). Trimming stripped 1 base from V and 7 bases from J, with 17 bases between. The CDR3 consists of 16 residues. The DNA of the CDR3 is TGTGCCACCAGCAGAGGGACGTGGGTAGGTAGACAGCCCCAGCATTTT. It is translated as CATSRGTWVGRQPQHF.

The rearrangement links TRBV4-1 to TRBJ2-1; a weak D match, TRBD2 (6 bases). The CDR3 consists of 12 residues. The V gene lost 4 bases and the J gene lost 13 bases, with 14 bases spanning the gap. Germline V CDR1 and CDR2: MGHRA, YSYEKL. The CDR3 DNA sequence: TGCGCCAGCAGCCTCCAAAGCGGGTCTCAGTTCTTC. It codes for CASSLQSGSQFF.

This clonotype was picked up a small number of times. The chain combines TRBV30 with TRBJ1-5, with 8 bases matching TRBD1. Germline CDR1 reads GTSNPN; CDR2 reads SVGIG (reference sequence). V lost 2 bases, J lost 6 bases, and 6 bases stayed unmatched. The CDR3 contains 14 residues. The CDR3 sequence is CAWSYDRGPQPQHF. CDR3 sequence (DNA): TGTGCCTGGAGTTACGACAGGGGACCTCAGCCCCAGCATTTT.

This clonotype was seen repeatedly, ten times or more. V is TRBV27 and J is TRBJ2-7; 9 bases align to TRBD1. CDR1 is MNHEY, CDR2 SMNVEV, per germline (reference sequence). Losses at the gene ends were 5 bases for V and 2 bases for J; bases not matched to a gene: 7. The CDR3 extends over 15 amino acids. The CDR3 sequence: CASSPSGTGTYEQYF. CDR3 DNA sequence: TGTGCCAGCAGTCCTTCCGGGACAGGGACCTACGAGCAGTACTTC.

Many counts were recorded for this clonotype. V is TRBV28 and J is TRBJ1-1, with unresolved D. V shed 5 bases and J shed 4 bases, with 5 bases lying between them. Germline V gives CDR1 MDHEN, CDR2 SYDVKM. The CDR3 has 11 residues. CDR3: CASSPRTEAFF. The CDR3 coding sequence is TGTGCCAGCAGTCCCCGCACTGAAGCTTTCTTT.

This clonotype has just a few counts. This chain joins TRBV3-1 and TRBJ1-1; a possible D gene is TRBD1 (5 bases). The germline V gene has CDR1 LGHDT and CDR2 YNNKEL (reference sequence). V was clipped by 0 bases and J by 3 bases, with 8 bases between them. The CDR3 loop spans 14 amino acids. CDR3: CASSQDLGDTEAFF. The CDR3 nucleotides read TGTGCCAGCAGCCAAGATCTGGGGGACACTGAAGCTTTCTTT. The full variable domain, completed using reference TRBV3-1 and TRBJ1-1, is DTAVSQTPKYLVTQMGNDKSIKCEQNLGHDTMYWYKQDSKKFLKIMFSYNNKELIINETVPNRFSPKSPDKAHLNLHINSLELGDSAVYFCASSQDLGDTEAFFGQGTRLTVV.

J is TRBJ2-7 and V is TRBV29-1, with 10 bases matching TRBD2. After removal of 4 bases from V and 3 bases from J, the junction contained 0 bases not matched to a gene. The germline V gene has CDR1 SQVTM and CDR2 ANQGSEA. The CDR3 runs 12 residues. CDR3 DNA: TGCAGCGTTGTAGCGGGAGGCTACGAGCAGTACTTC. Translating gives CSVVAGGYEQYF.

This clonotype was detected ten times or more. The CDR3 DNA is TGTGCCTCCCTCCGAGCGAGCACAGATACGCAGTATTTT. This gives the protein CASLRASTDTQYF. The chain combines TRBV27 with TRBJ2-3, with D unclear. Germline CDR1 MNHEY, CDR2 SMNVEV (reference sequence). Trimming removed 11 bases from V and 0 bases from J, with 12 bases in between. The CDR3 covers 13 residues.

This clonotype occurred a few times. The chain is built from TRBV9 and TRBJ2-1; 8 positions match TRBD2. The CDR3 runs 16 residues. Germline lookup yields CDR1 SGDLS and CDR2 YYNGEE. With V trimmed by 4 bases and J by 2 bases, 8 bases remained unmatched. The CDR3 here is CASSSIAGRTYNEQFF. CDR3 nucleotides: TGTGCCAGCAGCTCCATAGCGGGAAGAACCTACAATGAGCAGTTCTTC.

This clonotype was seen a single time. A much larger clone sits a single nucleotide away, making a read error possible. V and J are TRBV30 and TRBJ1-1; tentatively, D is TRBD1 (5 bases). Germline values: CDR1 GTSNPN, CDR2 SVGIG (reference sequence). This CDR3 region has 13 residues. The CDR3 loop is CVWKKGKNTEAFF. The CDR3 nucleotides read TGTGTCTGGAAGAAGGGGAAGAACACTGAAGCTTTCTTT. Full variable domain (rest looked up from reference TRBV30 and TRBJ1-1): SQTIHQWPATLVQPVGSPLSLECTVEGTSNPNLYWYRQAAGRGLQLLFYSVGIGQISSEVPQNLSASRPQDRQFILSSKKLLLSDSGFYLCVWKKGKNTEAFFGQGTRLTVV.

This clonotype was seen many times. The chain is built from TRBV7-8 and TRBJ2-3; 15 bases line up with TRBD2. Germline CDR1 is SGHVS and CDR2 is FQNEAQ. The CDR3 length is 18 residues. V shed 5 bases and J 0 bases; nucleotides not matched to a gene: 6. The CDR3 here is CASSDGTSGRSSTDTQYF. Written as DNA, the CDR3 is TGTGCCAGCAGCGACGGGACTAGCGGGAGGTCTAGCACAGATACGCAGTATTTT.

The rearrangement uses TRBV7-9 and TRBJ2-7, with D perhaps TRBD1 (6 bases). CDR1 SEHNR and CDR2 FQNEAQ come from the germline V gene (reference sequence). V was trimmed by 5 bases and J by 6 bases, leaving 11 bases between them. The CDR3 loop spans 12 amino acids. The CDR3 DNA follows: TGTGCCAGCAGCCAAACAGGGACCGAGCAGTACTTC. Its protein is CASSQTGTEQYF.

The sample holds many counts of this clonotype. V and J are TRBV29-1 and TRBJ1-1; a weak D match, TRBD1 (5 bases). Germline V lookup: CDR1 SQVTM, CDR2 ANQGSEA. This CDR3 is 13 amino acids long. V was clipped by 7 bases and J by 3 bases, with 15 bases between them. CDR3 region: CSASSGLYTEAFF. CDR3 in DNA: TGCAGCGCCTCGTCGGGGCTCTACACTGAAGCTTTCTTT.

Concerning this clonotype: This may be a read error, as it is one base from a much larger clone. CDR3 coding DNA: TGTGCCAGCAGCTTAGGACAGGGGACAACTGGAAACACCATATATTTT. Its protein is CASSLGQGTTGNTIYF. The chain recombines TRBV7-6 with TRBJ1-3; TRBD1 aligns across 8 bases. The V gene end was trimmed by 1 base and the J gene end by 2 bases; junction bases not matched to a gene: 4. The germline V gene has CDR1 SGHVS and CDR2 FNYEAQ. The CDR3 runs 16 residues.

This clonotype appeared many times. The chain employs TRBV9 and TRBJ1-3, with D unresolved. V was cut by 0 bases and J by 3 bases, with 16 bases left in between. The CDR3 is 17 residues long. Germline V gene sequence: CDR1 SGDLS, CDR2 YYNGEE. As DNA, the CDR3 is TGTGCCAGCAGCGTAGGGGAGAACGGCCGGCGTGGAAACACCATATATTTT. This gives the protein CASSVGENGRRGNTIYF.

This clonotype was recorded a few times. The V gene is TRBV5-1, the J gene TRBJ2-7; 11 nucleotides match TRBD2. The CDR3 is 16 residues long. J gave up 2 bases and V 1 base, and 5 bases lay outside the gene matches. Per the germline V gene, CDR1 is SGHRS and CDR2 is YFSETQ. The CDR3 sequence: CASSLQLTSGTYEQYF. The DNA for the CDR3 is TGCGCCAGCAGCTTGCAGCTGACTAGCGGGACCTACGAGCAGTACTTC.

This clonotype showed up just once. The genes are TRBV19 and TRBJ2-1; 10 nucleotides line up with TRBD2. V shed 6 bases, J shed 3 bases, and the junction held 8 bases outside the gene matches. The germline CDR1 and CDR2 sequences are LNHDA and SQIVND (reference sequence). This CDR3 is 16 amino acids long. CDR3 amino acids: CASRREREGYYNEQFF. Written as DNA, the CDR3 is TGTGCCAGTAGAAGAGAGCGGGAGGGATACTACAATGAGCAGTTCTTC.

This clonotype was seen many times. The chain recombines TRBV19 with TRBJ1-2; D gene ambiguous. The V end lost 4 bases, the J end lost 5 bases, and 5 bases lay between the germline ends. Germline V gene data show CDR1 as LNHDA and CDR2 as SQIVND (reference sequence). The CDR3 is 11 residues long. CDR3 sequence (DNA): TGTGCCAGTAGTAACGTATATGGCTACACCTTC. Its protein is CASSNVYGYTF.

In this sample, this clonotype turned up many times. This chain links TRBV5-1 with TRBJ1-3; a possible D gene is TRBD1 (6 bases). This CDR3 is built from 15 residues. Germline V lookup: CDR1 SGHRS, CDR2 YFSETQ. V was cut by 0 bases and J by 2 bases, with 9 bases left in between. CDR3 bases: TGCGCCAGCAGCTTGGGAGGGACAACTGGAAACACCATATATTTT. It is translated as CASSLGGTTGNTIYF.

This CDR3 reads CSLGGSSYNEQFF. The CDR3 DNA reads as TGCAGCCTCGGGGGAAGCTCCTACAATGAGCAGTTCTTC. The J gene is TRBJ2-1, the V gene TRBV29-1; possible D gene TRBD2, 6 bases. This CDR3 spans 13 amino acids. Germline V gene lookup returns CDR1 SQVTM and CDR2 ANQGSEA. The ends were cut back, 8 bases at V and 0 bases at J, with 11 bases in the middle.

This clonotype was detected only a few times. The rearrangement joins TRBV9 to TRBJ2-7; D assignment may be TRBD1 or TRBD2 (5 bases each). Looked up from germline, CDR1 is SGDLS and CDR2 is YYNGEE. Trimming stripped 0 bases from V and 2 bases from J, with 18 bases between. This CDR3 has 17 residues. Here the CDR3 DNA reads TGTGCCAGCAGCGTAGGGGACGGGCTAGCAGCGGCCTACGAGCAGTACTTC. It specifies CASSVGDGLAAAYEQYF.

This clonotype was seen many times. The chain couples TRBV7-3 to TRBJ2-1; no firm D call. V was shortened by 0 bases and J by 6 bases, with 15 bases between the two germline ends. CDR1 is SGHTA, CDR2 FQGTGA, per germline. The CDR3 is 16 amino acids. CDR3 sequence: CASSLTPGPPFNEQFF. As DNA, the CDR3 is TGTGCCAGCAGCTTAACTCCCGGCCCGCCCTTCAATGAGCAGTTCTTC.

The chain is built from TRBV10-3 and TRBJ2-7, with no clear D. Trimming removed 4 bases from V and 2 bases from J, with 12 bases in between. Looked up from germline, CDR1 is ENHRY and CDR2 is SYGVKD. There are 14 residues in the CDR3. CDR3 residues: CAISVERNPYEQYF. For the CDR3, the DNA is TGTGCCATCAGTGTTGAGCGAAATCCCTACGAGCAGTACTTC.

Ten or more counts support this clonotype. The genes are TRBV20-1 and TRBJ2-2; unclear D gene. CDR3 length equals 13 residues. Germline CDR1 DFQATT, CDR2 SNEGSKA (reference sequence). V lost 1 base to trimming and J lost 7 bases, with 10 bases between them. The CDR3 loop reads CSARVKYFGELFF. The CDR3, as DNA: TGCAGTGCTAGAGTAAAGTATTTCGGGGAGCTGTTTTTT.

This clonotype was counted many times. The chain uses TRBV4-1 and TRBJ1-1; D is ambiguous. The germline gives CDR1 MGHRA, CDR2 YSYEKL. The CDR3 has 18 amino acids. Trimming left V 1 base short and J 2 bases short, with 20 bases between. The CDR3 here is CASSQAFVASGLNTEAFF. CDR3 in DNA: TGCGCCAGCAGCCAAGCGTTCGTGGCATCCGGGCTAAACACTGAAGCTTTCTTT.

Relative to its sample, this clonotype is medium-sized. This chain uses TRBV27 with TRBJ1-6; 7 bases map to TRBD1. This CDR3 spans 14 amino acids. Germline V lookup: CDR1 MNHEY, CDR2 SMNVEV (reference sequence). With V trimmed by 3 bases and J by 12 bases, 8 bases remained unmatched. The CDR3 nucleotides read TGTGCCAGCAGTTTTCTCCCCCGGACAGGACCCCTCCACTTT. Protein product: CASSFLPRTGPLHF.